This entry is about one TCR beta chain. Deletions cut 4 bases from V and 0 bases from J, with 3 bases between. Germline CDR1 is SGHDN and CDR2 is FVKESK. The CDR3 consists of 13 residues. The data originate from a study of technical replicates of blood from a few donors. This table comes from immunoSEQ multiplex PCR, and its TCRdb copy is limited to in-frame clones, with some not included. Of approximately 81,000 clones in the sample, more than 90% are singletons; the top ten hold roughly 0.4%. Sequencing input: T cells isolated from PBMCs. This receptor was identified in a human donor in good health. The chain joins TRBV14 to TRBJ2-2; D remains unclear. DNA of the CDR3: TGTGCCAGCAGCCTAACGAACACCGGGGAGCTGTTTTTT. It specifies CASSLTNTGELFF.